The T cell receptor beta chain under discussion was sequenced for a study of blood T cell repertoires in COVID-19. For the study at large: The study drew acute and convalescent COVID-19 samples from the United States, Italy and Spain. PBMCs, B-cell-depleted T cells, or T cells were the source of the cDNA or gDNA that made up the material.

This clone showed up just a few times. Trimming took 5 bases from V and 1 from J; bases not matched to a gene: 7. The germline gives CDR1 MNHEY, CDR2 SMNVEV (reference sequence). This CDR3 has 16 amino acids. Authors' analysis steps: Amplification of reference gene primers provided the estimated nucleated cell counts. Profiling relied on immunoSEQ multiplex PCR, and the TCRdb table lists in-frame clones only, not all of them. Clonal size and the V and J genes are those of that table, whereas D and trimming came from the DNA. The sample has some 80,000 clones, 87% seen once; the top ten hold approximately 4.9%.

This TCR derives from a woman of 80 years or more with active or convalescent COVID-19. Sequenced sample: peripheral blood. The gene calls are TRBV27 and TRBJ1-5; TRBD1 aligns across 8 bases. The DNA for the CDR3 is TGTGCCAGCAGTCCAGTGACAGGGGTAAGCAATCAGCCCCAGCATTTT. Translating it yields CASSPVTGVSNQPQHF.